This TCR beta chain originates from a study of T cell changes during pregnancy in multiple sclerosis. The CDR3 runs to 16 residues. Using immunoSEQ multiplex PCR, the repertoire was profiled, and TCRdb retains in-frame clones only, with some absent. The table records over 60,000 clones, approximately 95% of them present only once. The sequence was collected from a female donor with multiple sclerosis, enrolled in a pregnancy study. The starting material was peripheral blood, obtained in the first trimester of pregnancy. The V call is TRBV12-2, the J call TRBJ1-2; the D segment call TRBD1 is taken from the table without a DNA check. TRBV12-2 is a pseudogene locus. The CDR3 spells CASRMSGPGQTYGYTF. The CDR3 DNA follows: TGTGCAAGTCGGATGTCGGGACCGGGACAAACCTATGGCTACACCTTC.